This T cell receptor (beta chain) was retrieved from a study of control samples from healthy donors and cancer patients. V shed 0 bases and J shed 4 bases, with 7 bases lying between them. The CDR3 loop spans 13 amino acids. CDR1 SGHDT and CDR2 YYEEEE come from the germline V gene. Libraries were prepared by immunoSEQ multiplex PCR; TCRdb keeps only in-frame clonotypes and omits some of them. This table holds fewer than 200,000 clones, around 91% found once. The V gene is TRBV5-6, the J gene TRBJ1-2; D gene ambiguous. Sample: blood. The source is a woman aged 45-65 years in good health. Here the CDR3 reads CASSLDRAYGYTF. CDR3 in DNA: TGTGCCAGCAGCTTGGACAGAGCCTATGGCTACACCTTC.